The 14 T cell receptor beta chains below all came from one sample that was sequenced in a study of cytomegalovirus exposure and HLA in healthy donors. Using immunoSEQ multiplex PCR, the repertoire was profiled, and TCRdb retains in-frame clones only, with some absent. Of about 110,000 clones listed, about 94% are singletons. The sample comprised PBMCs. The receptors originated from a woman aged 18-29 years in good health and CMV-seronegative.

The chain couples TRBV6-6 to TRBJ2-1; 7 nucleotides align to TRBD1. The germline V gene encodes CDR1 MNHNY and CDR2 SVGAGI (reference sequence). V shed 0 bases, J shed 8 bases, and the junction held 10 bases outside the gene matches. The CDR3 is 16 amino acids. CDR3 in amino acids: CASSYSRGRGGHEQFF. The CDR3 coding sequence is TGTGCCAGCAGTTACTCGAGGGGGAGAGGGGGCCATGAGCAGTTCTTC.

The chain uses TRBV7-2 and TRBJ2-1; no clear D gene. The CDR3 contains 13 residues. Germline V gene lookup returns CDR1 SGHTA and CDR2 FQGNSA. V was shortened by 1 base and J by 7 bases, with 8 bases between the two germline ends. CDR3 nucleotide sequence: TGTGCCAGCAGCTTAGGGGCAATGAATGAGCAGTTCTTC. Protein: CASSLGAMNEQFF.

J is TRBJ2-5 and V is TRBV5-4; the match to TRBD2 covers 8 bases. From germline, CDR1 is SGHNT and CDR2 YYREEE (reference sequence). The CDR3 is made up of 16 amino acids. Trimming took 0 bases from V and 2 from J; bases not matched to a gene: 6. The CDR3 DNA sequence: TGTGCCAGCAGCTTGGGATCCAGCGGGGGACAAGAGACCCAGTACTTC. It encodes CASSLGSSGGQETQYF. Full variable domain (rest looked up from reference TRBV5-4 and TRBJ2-5): ETGVTQSPTHLIKTRGQQVTLRCSSQSGHNTVSWYQQALGQGPQFIFQYYREEENGRGNFPPRFSGLQFPNYSSELNVNALELDDSALYLCASSLGSSGGQETQYFGPGTRLLVL.

The chain joins TRBV28 to TRBJ2-7; D is perhaps TRBD1 (5 bases). V lost 5 bases and J 2 bases, leaving 16 bases between the germline ends. CDR1 and CDR2 from the germline V gene are MDHEN and SYDVKM. The CDR3 consists of 15 residues. In DNA, the CDR3 is TGTGCCAGCAGTCCCCGGGCAGGGCTGACCTACGAGCAGTACTTC. Translation: CASSPRAGLTYEQYF.

The chain has TRBV27 and TRBJ2-1, with 12 bases matching TRBD2. CDR3 length equals 17 residues. V was clipped by 6 bases and J by 8 bases; unmatched bases: 14. CDR1 is MNHEY, CDR2 SMNVEV, per germline (reference sequence). The CDR3 loop reads CASSSGTSGPRGDEQFF. In nucleotides, the CDR3 is TGTGCCAGCAGCTCTGGGACTAGCGGGCCGAGGGGCGATGAGCAGTTCTTC.

The chain uses TRBV4-3 and TRBJ1-1; 7 bases agree with TRBD1. The V segment lost 1 base and the J segment 8 bases; nucleotides outside the gene matches: 4. The CDR3 consists of 13 residues. The germline gives CDR1 LGHNA, CDR2 YSLEER. DNA for the CDR3: TGCGCCAGCAGCCAAGGGAGGGGACAGGAAGCTTTCTTT. It encodes CASSQGRGQEAFF.

The chain has TRBV23-1 and TRBJ2-7, with 8 bases identical to TRBD2. TRBV23-1 falls under the ORF class, with uncertain function. The junction had 6 bases not matched to a gene; V was cut back by 0 bases and J by 5 bases. The CDR3 totals 15 residues. The CDR3 bases are TGCGCCAGCAGTCAATCGCCGGGGGGGGCGGACGAGCAGTACTTC. Translation gives CASSQSPGGADEQYF.

CDR3 nucleotides: TGTGCCAGCAGTTACCGCAGCGGGGGTGGCAATGAGCAGTTCTTC. Translation: CASSYRSGGGNEQFF. The chain recombines TRBV7-2 with TRBJ2-1, with TRBD2 identical over 8 bases. V was pared by 6 bases and J by 6 bases, with 10 bases of the junction left unmatched. Per germline, CDR1 SGHTA and CDR2 FQGNSA. The CDR3 is 15 amino acids.

The V and J genes are TRBV5-8 and TRBJ2-1; tentatively, D is TRBD1 (6 bases). Trimming took 1 base from V and 4 from J, leaving 12 bases between them. The CDR3 sequence is 15 residues long. Germline CDR1 is SGHTS and CDR2 is YDEGEE. The CDR3 DNA follows: TGTGCCAGCAGCTTGTCGGGACACCAGTACAATGAGCAGTTCTTC. Amino acids: CASSLSGHQYNEQFF.

The chain couples TRBV10-3 to TRBJ1-2; D is possibly TRBD1 (5 bases). Germline lookup yields CDR1 ENHRY and CDR2 SYGVKD. The CDR3 has 13 residues. Trimming stripped 6 bases from V and 0 bases from J, with 8 bases between. The CDR3 region is CAISPGANYGYTF. DNA for the CDR3: TGTGCCATCAGCCCGGGGGCTAACTATGGCTACACCTTC.

The chain has TRBV11-2 and TRBJ1-1; D call uncertain. V gave up 1 base and J gave up 0 bases, with 3 bases separating them. Germline V gene sequence: CDR1 SGHAT, CDR2 FQNNGV. The CDR3 extends over 13 amino acids. Here the CDR3 DNA reads TGTGCCAGCAGCTTAGGCGTGAACACTGAAGCTTTCTTT. It is translated as CASSLGVNTEAFF.

J is TRBJ1-1 and V is TRBV4-2; D is uncertain. Germline V lookup: CDR1 LGHNA, CDR2 YNFKEQ. The CDR3 is 20 residues long. V was shortened by 1 base and J by 2 bases, with 26 bases between the two germline ends. The CDR3 loop is CASSQVLGVVDTKSNTEAFF. CDR3 nucleotides: TGTGCCAGCAGCCAAGTTTTAGGCGTGGTTGACACAAAATCCAACACTGAAGCTTTCTTT.

This chain links TRBV2 with TRBJ2-3; 7 bases agree with TRBD1. Germline assignment: CDR1 SNHLY and CDR2 FYNNEI. With V trimmed by 8 bases and J by 2 bases, 10 bases remained unmatched. The CDR3 is 15 residues long. Written as DNA, the CDR3 is TGTGCCAGCTGGGAACCGGGACAGAACACAGATACGCAGTATTTT. As protein: CASWEPGQNTDTQYF.

The CDR3 DNA follows: TGTGCCAGCAGGGACTCCGGTGGACAGGGGAAAGAGACCCAGTACTTC. Translated, it gives CASRDSGGQGKETQYF. The V and J genes are TRBV28 and TRBJ2-5; 9 positions match TRBD1. The CDR3 extends over 16 amino acids. Trimming cost V 6 bases and J 3 bases; bases outside gene matches: 11. Germline CDR1 is MDHEN and CDR2 is SYDVKM.